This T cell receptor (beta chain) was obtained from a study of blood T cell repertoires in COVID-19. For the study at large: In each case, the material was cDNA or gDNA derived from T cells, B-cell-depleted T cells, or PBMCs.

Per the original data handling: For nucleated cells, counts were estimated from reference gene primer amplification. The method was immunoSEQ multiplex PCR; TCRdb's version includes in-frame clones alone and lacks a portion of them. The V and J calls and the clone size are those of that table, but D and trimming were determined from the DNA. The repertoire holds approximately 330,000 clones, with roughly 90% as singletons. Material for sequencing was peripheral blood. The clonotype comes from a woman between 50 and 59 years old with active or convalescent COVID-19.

This chain's CDR3 is CSVSGGSSYEQYF. CDR3 coding DNA: TGCAGCGTTTCAGGCGGGAGCTCCTACGAGCAGTACTTC. The chain recombines TRBV29-1 with TRBJ2-7, with TRBD2 matching over 7 bases. Germline trimming cut 5 bases from V and 0 bases from J; bases unmatched to any gene: 4. The CDR3 length is 13 residues. Germline V gene data show CDR1 as SQVTM and CDR2 as ANQGSEA.